This is a list of T cell receptor beta chains from one sample in a study of identical twins. TCRdb re-called the 5' RACE reads with MiXCR, one entry per CDR3 protein. The sample carries around 530,000 distinct CDR3 sequences, roughly 15% recorded once. This sample also appeared in a second study, on yellow fever vaccine responses in identical twins.

The sample was CD4+ T cells sorted from blood. Receptor source: a woman aged 18-29 years in good health. The CDR3 runs from the conserved cysteine through the conserved F or W. D genes are given only for firm matches. Not all rows give a size; the values are once, few, many and, for expanded clones, a class.

TGTGCCAGCAGGGATTCGGGGTTTCAAGAGACCCAGTACTTC CASRDSGFQETQYF NA 14 TRBJ2-5 many TRBV6-1
TGTGCCAGCAGCTTAATTGGGGGAGAAGAAAAACTGTTTTTT CASSLIGGEEKLFF NA 14 TRBJ1-4 few TRBV7-9
TGTGCCAGCAGTCCTAACAGGGGGGGTTTGGGAGGCTACACCTTC CASSPNRGGLGGYTF TRBD1 15 TRBJ1-2 NA TRBV28
TGCGCCAGCAGTGATGCCGCAGGGACAGGGGGCCCAGATACGCAGTATTTT CASSDAAGTGGPDTQYF TRBD1 17 TRBJ2-3 NA TRBV10-1
TGTGCCAGCAGTATCGGCAGGGCTGGAAACACCATATATTTT CASSIGRAGNTIYF NA 14 TRBJ1-3 NA TRBV2
TGTGCCAGCAGACCCGGACAGGGCCTGAGGGCTTTCTTT CASRPGQGLRAFF TRBD1 13 TRBJ1-1 NA TRBV3-1
TGCAGTGCTAGGGAACGGGACAGGGGCCACGAGCAGTACTTC CSARERDRGHEQYF TRBD1 14 TRBJ2-7 few TRBV20-1
TGCAGCGTTCAGGGAGTCGTCGACGAGCAGTACTTC CSVQGVVDEQYF NA 12 TRBJ2-7 NA TRBV29-1
TGCAGCGTTGTCGGGCACCGGGGGTCCTACGAGCAGTACTTC CSVVGHRGSYEQYF NA 14 TRBJ2-7 NA TRBV29-1
TGTGCCAGCAACGGACGGGGGGCCACAGATACGCAGTATTTT CASNGRGATDTQYF NA 14 TRBJ2-3 NA TRBV7-9
TGTGCCCGCGTATGGGGCTATACGCAGTATTTT CARVWGYTQYF NA 11 TRBJ2-3 NA TRBV7-2
TGTGCCAGCAGCCGAAGGGCGGGAGCAAGCACAGATACGCAGTATTTT CASSRRAGASTDTQYF TRBD2 16 TRBJ2-3 NA TRBV7-9
TGTGCCAGCACCGGGACAGTATATGGCTACACCTTC CASTGTVYGYTF TRBD1 12 TRBJ1-2 few TRBV3-1
TGTGCCATCAGTGTTTTAGTTCCCGGGGAGCTGTTTTTT CAISVLVPGELFF NA 13 TRBJ2-2 few TRBV10-3
TGTGCCAGCAGCGACGCCGGGACAGGGACGGGGGGTGAAGCTTTCTTT CASSDAGTGTGGEAFF TRBD1 16 TRBJ1-1 few TRBV7-9
TGCAGTGCTAGAGACTGGGACACCTACACAGATACGCAGTATTTT CSARDWDTYTDTQYF NA 15 TRBJ2-3 NA TRBV20-1
TGTGCCAGCAGGCGTGTAGGTGTCACAGATACGCAGTATTTT CASRRVGVTDTQYF NA 14 TRBJ2-3 NA TRBV2
TGTGCCAGCAGTTTAACTCCGGACAGGGGCCTTTACAATGAGCAGTTCTTC CASSLTPDRGLYNEQFF TRBD1 17 TRBJ2-1 few TRBV12-3/TRBV12-4
TGTGCCAGCAGCACACAGGGCGCTTATCAGCCCCAGCATTTT CASSTQGAYQPQHF NA 14 TRBJ1-5 few TRBV5-6
TGTGCCAGCATCCCGGACAGGGTTGGCGGCTACACCTTC CASIPDRVGGYTF TRBD1 13 TRBJ1-2 NA TRBV6-6
TGTGCCATCGGGAAACAGGGACTGAACACTGAAGCTTTCTTT CAIGKQGLNTEAFF NA 14 TRBJ1-1 many TRBV10-3
TGCAGTGCTAGAGATGACAACAATGAGCAGTTCTTC CSARDDNNEQFF NA 12 TRBJ2-1 NA TRBV20-1
TGTGCCAGCAGCCTCGCGGGACTAGCGGGAGGCCAGGAAGAGACCCAGTACTTC CASSLAGLAGGQEETQYF TRBD2 18 TRBJ2-5 many TRBV12-3/TRBV12-4
TGTGCCAGCAGAGGGTGGGTTTTGGACTATGGCTACACCTTC CASRGWVLDYGYTF NA 14 TRBJ1-2 few TRBV12-3/TRBV12-4
TGTGCCATCAGTGAGTCCGTAGCGATAAACACCGGGGAGCTGTTTTTT CAISESVAINTGELFF NA 16 TRBJ2-2 few TRBV10-3
TGCAGTGCAACTACGACTAGCGGGGGGGGAGTGGGGCAGTATTTT CSATTTSGGGVGQYF TRBD2 15 TRBJ2-3 few TRBV20-1
TGTGCCAGCAGTGGAGCGGGAGGGCGACCAGATACGCAGTATTTT CASSGAGGRPDTQYF TRBD2 15 TRBJ2-3 few TRBV12-3/TRBV12-4
TGCGCCAGCAGCCAAGTGGCAGGGGGCGTTTTCCAGTCCTACAATGAGCAGTTCTTC CASSQVAGGVFQSYNEQFF TRBD1 19 TRBJ2-1 NA TRBV4-1
TGTGCCAGCAGCCCCGGGTGGACAGGGGCCGCGCAGACTGAAGCTTTCTTT CASSPGWTGAAQTEAFF TRBD1 17 TRBJ1-1 many TRBV12-3/TRBV12-4
TGCGCCAGCAGCTTGAGTCAGGCGGAAAAACTGTTTTTT CASSLSQAEKLFF NA 13 TRBJ1-4 NA TRBV5-1
TGTGCCAGCAGTTACACCCGACTAGGATCCAATGAGCAGTTCTTC CASSYTRLGSNEQFF NA 15 TRBJ2-1 NA TRBV6-5
TGCGCCAGCAGCTTAGGAGCGGGAGTTGGCACAGATACGCAGTATTTT CASSLGAGVGTDTQYF TRBD2 16 TRBJ2-3 few TRBV5-1
TGTGCCAGCGGAGATTTACAAACAGATACGCAGTATTTT CASGDLQTDTQYF NA 13 TRBJ2-3 NA TRBV11-3
TGCAGTGCTAGGGCCCCGCTCACCGGGGAGCTGTTTTTT CSARAPLTGELFF NA 13 TRBJ2-2 NA TRBV20-1
TGTGCCACCAGTGATCGGACTAGCGGGAGTCTAGATACGCAGTATTTT CATSDRTSGSLDTQYF TRBD2 16 TRBJ2-3 NA TRBV24-1
TGTGCCAGCAGTTCCAACGGGGACCCCACAGATACGCAGTATTTT CASSSNGDPTDTQYF NA 15 TRBJ2-3 few TRBV28
TGCGCCAGCAGCCAAGGGAGGGGTGACGGCTACACCTTC CASSQGRGDGYTF NA 13 TRBJ1-2 few TRBV4-1
TGCGCCAGCAGCCCAGAAGGGGGTAGCAATCAGCCCCAGCATTTT CASSPEGGSNQPQHF NA 15 TRBJ1-5 few TRBV4-1
TGTGCCAGCAGTAAAAGGCAGAACACTGAAGCTTTCTTT CASSKRQNTEAFF NA 13 TRBJ1-1 few TRBV7-9
TGTGCCAGCAGCTTACAAGGGGAGGTCACCGGGGAGCTGTTTTTT CASSLQGEVTGELFF NA 15 TRBJ2-2 NA TRBV7-3
TGTGCCACCGTGAAGGACGGCTACGAGCAGTACTTC CATVKDGYEQYF NA 12 TRBJ2-7 few TRBV3-1
TGTGCCAGCAGCAAACCGGGACCGCTAATTTCCTACGAGCAGTACTTC CASSKPGPLISYEQYF NA 16 TRBJ2-7 NA TRBV21-1
TGCAGTGCTAGAGAGATCATTTTACGGGAGGGATTCAATGAGCAGTTCTTC CSAREIILREGFNEQFF TRBD2 17 TRBJ2-1 few TRBV20-1
TGCAGTGTCGCCGACGGCCTGAACACTGAAGCTTTCTTT CSVADGLNTEAFF NA 13 TRBJ1-1 few TRBV20-1
TGTGCCAGCAGGGGGAGGGCCGAAGGGACCCAGTACTTC CASRGRAEGTQYF TRBD2 13 TRBJ2-5 many TRBV12-3/TRBV12-4